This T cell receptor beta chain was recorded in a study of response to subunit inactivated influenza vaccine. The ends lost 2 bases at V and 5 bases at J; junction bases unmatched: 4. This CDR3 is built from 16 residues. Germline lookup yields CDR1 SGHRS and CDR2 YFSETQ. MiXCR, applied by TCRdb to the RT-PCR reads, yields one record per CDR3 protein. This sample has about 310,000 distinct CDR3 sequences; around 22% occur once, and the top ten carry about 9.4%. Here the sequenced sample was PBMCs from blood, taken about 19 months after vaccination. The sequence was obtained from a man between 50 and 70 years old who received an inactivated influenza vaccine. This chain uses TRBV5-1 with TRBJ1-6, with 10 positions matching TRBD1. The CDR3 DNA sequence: TGCGCCAGCAGCTTATGGACAGGGGGAGATAATTCACCCCTCCACTTT. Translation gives CASSLWTGGDNSPLHF.